This TCR beta chain was identified in a study of blood T cells in healthy people across ages. About 9.6 milliliters of peripheral blood were drawn from each donor into EDTA-treated tubes. The CDR3 has 11 amino acids. The J segment lost 11 bases and the V segment lost 7 bases, leaving 7 bases of the junction unmatched. The second PCR ran about 6 to 12 cycles with a sample-barcoded 5' primer and J-beta primers. CDR3-containing paired-end reads numbered at least 2.5 million in each sample. TCRdb passed the 5' RACE reads through MiXCR, listing each CDR3 protein once. Here the sample spans about 720,000 distinct CDR3 sequences, 20% to 25% being singletons.

The specimen sequenced was blood. The receptor comes from a man aged 70 or older in good health. The V call is TRBV12-3 or TRBV12-4, the J call TRBJ1-1, with TRBD1 matching over 7 bases. CDR3 residues: CASTKTGPAFF. CDR3 coding DNA: TGTGCCAGCACTAAGACAGGGCCCGCTTTCTTT.